This record covers a single T cell receptor beta chain. This clonotype was seen a handful of times. This clone's antigen is unknown. Base qualities are missing; no much larger clone stands one base away. This specimen belongs to a study of T-cell reconstitution after alpha-beta-depleted transplantation in children (dated by TCRdb to 2016 to 2017). For the wider study: Using TCR repertoire profiling, the study followed T-cell immune reconstitution in a quantitative way in children after TCRalphabeta/CD19-depleted allogeneic hematopoietic cell transplantation. Overall study outcomes, separate from this receptor: Hyperexpanded clone frequencies declined over subsequent months; after one year, T-cell counts and TCRbeta diversity were mostly attributed to newly produced T cells. In some patients, high TCRbeta diversity at day 60 was attributed to recipient T cells and intrathymic progenitors that had survived conditioning. The apparently early recovery of alphabetaT-cell counts about two months after transplant reportedly depended on only several hundred rapidly expanded clones that came from non-depleted graft cells.

Library preparation used PCR. Sequencing relied on an Illumina HiSeq 2500. TCR library preparation used molecular barcoding, with unique molecular identifiers applied to normalize quantification of the TCRbeta repertoire. TCRdb applied fastp at Q25 and MiXCR to the public reads, then kept only in-frame beta chains. Entries that share a CDR3 protein sequence are merged under the most common genes and DNA. This sample lists about a million distinct CDR3 sequences; around 30% were detected once. The ten largest make up about 28% of the sample. V is cut back by 5 bases and J by 13 bases, with 16 bases in the junction unmatched. Sequences SGHTA (CDR1) and FQGNSA (CDR2) are obtained from the germline V gene. From its cysteine to its phenylalanine, the CDR3 spans 15 amino acids. The DNA shown is the 45-base CDR3, in frame from base 1. This sample's treatment or condition label indicates: allogeneic hematopoietic cell transplantation with graft depleted of TCRalphabeta T cells and CD19 B cells. The children who served as transplant recipients had been given grafts of TCRalphabeta/CD19-depleted allogeneic hematopoietic cells.

This chain is built from TRBV7-2 and TRBJ2-1; the central 8 bases match TRBD2. This clonotype originated in a boy in the first two years of life who had a stem cell transplant for SCID, so the T cells may come from the graft donor. The specimen was PBMCs, mostly from graft donor cells, collected 360 days after TCRalphabeta/CD19-depleted stem cell transplant. CDR3 sequence: CASSPRGGLAVTQFF. The nucleotide sequence reads as follows: TGTGCCAGCAGCCCTCGGGGGGGCTTGGCAGTGACACAGTTCTTC.